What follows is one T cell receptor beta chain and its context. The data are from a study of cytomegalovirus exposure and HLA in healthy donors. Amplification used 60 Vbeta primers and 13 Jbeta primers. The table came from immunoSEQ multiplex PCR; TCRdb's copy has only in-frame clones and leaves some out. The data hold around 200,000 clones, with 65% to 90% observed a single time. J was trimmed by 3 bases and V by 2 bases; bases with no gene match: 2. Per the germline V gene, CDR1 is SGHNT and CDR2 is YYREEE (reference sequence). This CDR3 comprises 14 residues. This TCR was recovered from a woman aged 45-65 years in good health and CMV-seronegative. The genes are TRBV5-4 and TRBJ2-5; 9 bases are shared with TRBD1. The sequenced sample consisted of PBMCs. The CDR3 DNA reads TGTGCCAGCAGCTTCCGGGACAGGGAAGAGACCCAGTACTTC. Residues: CASSFRDREETQYF.